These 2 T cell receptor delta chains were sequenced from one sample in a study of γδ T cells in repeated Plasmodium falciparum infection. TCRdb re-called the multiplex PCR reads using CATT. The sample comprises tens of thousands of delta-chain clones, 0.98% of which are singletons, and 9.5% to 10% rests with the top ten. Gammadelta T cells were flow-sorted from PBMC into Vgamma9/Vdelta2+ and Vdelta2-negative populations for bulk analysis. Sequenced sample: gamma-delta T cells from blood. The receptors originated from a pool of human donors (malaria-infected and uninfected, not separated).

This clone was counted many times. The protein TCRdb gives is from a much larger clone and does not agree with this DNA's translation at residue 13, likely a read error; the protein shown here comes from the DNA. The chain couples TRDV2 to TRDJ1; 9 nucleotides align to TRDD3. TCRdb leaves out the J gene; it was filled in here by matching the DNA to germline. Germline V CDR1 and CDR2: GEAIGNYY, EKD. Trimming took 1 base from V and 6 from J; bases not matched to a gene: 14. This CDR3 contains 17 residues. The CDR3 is CACDTIRRGYEGNKLIF. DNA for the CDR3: TGTGCCTGTGACACTATACGGCGGGGATACGAAGGCAATAAACTCATCTTT.

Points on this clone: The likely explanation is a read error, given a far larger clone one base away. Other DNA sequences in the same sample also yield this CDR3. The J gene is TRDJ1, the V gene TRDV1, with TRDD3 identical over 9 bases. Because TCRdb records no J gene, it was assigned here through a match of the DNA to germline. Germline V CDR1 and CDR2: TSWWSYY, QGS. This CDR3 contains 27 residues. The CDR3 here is CALGELGPYFPPKTDYWGDTSSDKLIF. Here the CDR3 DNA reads TGTGCTCTGGGGGAACTGGGACCCTACTTTCCCCCGAAAACCGACTACTGGGGGGATACTAGTTCCGATAAACTCATCTTT.